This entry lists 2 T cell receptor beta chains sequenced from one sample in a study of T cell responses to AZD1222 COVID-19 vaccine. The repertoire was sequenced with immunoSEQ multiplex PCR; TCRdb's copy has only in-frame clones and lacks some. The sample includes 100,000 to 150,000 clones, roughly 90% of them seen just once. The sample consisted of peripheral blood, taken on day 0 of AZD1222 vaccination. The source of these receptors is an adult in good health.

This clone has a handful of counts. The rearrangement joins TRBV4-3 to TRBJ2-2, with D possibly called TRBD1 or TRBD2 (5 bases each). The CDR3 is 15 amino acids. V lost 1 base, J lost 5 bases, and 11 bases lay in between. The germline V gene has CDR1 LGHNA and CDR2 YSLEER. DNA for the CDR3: TGCGCCAGCAGCCAAGGAGGGGTGGGAACCGGGGAGCTGTTTTTT. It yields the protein CASSQGGVGTGELFF.

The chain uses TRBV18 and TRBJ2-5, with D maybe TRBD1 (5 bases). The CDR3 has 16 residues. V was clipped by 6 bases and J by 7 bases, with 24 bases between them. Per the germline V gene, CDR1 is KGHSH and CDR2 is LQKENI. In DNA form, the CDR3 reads TGTGCCAGCTCCTTGCTTCTGGACGGCGGCCAGGGGACCCAGTACTTC. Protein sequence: CASSLLLDGGQGTQYF.